This T cell receptor (beta chain) was retrieved from a study of ipilimumab plus nivolumab after autologous stem cell transplantation. The CDR3 is made up of 16 amino acids. V lost 6 bases and J lost 5; bases outside the gene matches: 9. Germline CDR1 and CDR2: SEHNR and FQNEAQ (reference sequence). The protocol was immunoSEQ multiplex PCR, while the TCRdb copy is restricted to in-frame clones and leaves out a portion. The profile shows some 6,500 clones, approximately 90% of them singletons. The chain is built from TRBV7-9 and TRBJ2-2; 10 bases agree with TRBD1. This specimen consisted of PBMCs, obtained in a trial of ipilimumab plus nivolumab as post-transplant consolidation. The source is a female donor with multiple myeloma. The CDR3 DNA reads TGTGCCAGCAGATTCGGACAGGGGGGAATTACCGGGGAGCTGTTTTTT. It is translated as CASRFGQGGITGELFF.